The sequence of this TCR beta chain was determined in a study of blood T cell repertoires in COVID-19. The overall study: Both acute and convalescent COVID-19 samples were obtained from the United States, Italy and Spain. T cells, B-cell-depleted T cells, or PBMCs provided the cDNA or gDNA that served as material.

This CDR3 is 14 amino acids long. V was clipped by 5 bases and J by 6 bases, with 16 bases between them. Germline V CDR1 and CDR2: MGHDK, SYGVNS. In the source study's methods: Counts of nucleated cells, estimated from reference gene primer amplification, were obtained. Repertoires were generated with immunoSEQ multiplex PCR, while TCRdb's copy carries only in-frame clones and drops some. V, J and clone size are those of that table, while D and trimming were read from the DNA. The sample comprises around 73,000 clones, approximately 83% of which are singletons, and roughly 4.5% rests with the top ten.

Source material: peripheral blood. The origin of this receptor is a woman aged 55-75 years with acute or convalescent COVID-19. The chain employs TRBV25-1 and TRBJ1-1; D is uncertain. The CDR3 region has the DNA TGTGCCAGCAGTAAGGTAAGGAGTACCTCTGAAGCTTTCTTT. This gives the protein CASSKVRSTSEAFF.